The clone carrying this TCR beta chain was observed a single time. The data originate from a study of technical replicates of blood from a few donors. Clones were read by immunoSEQ multiplex PCR, and TCRdb kept only the in-frame ones, dropping some. Of 85,000 to 100,000 clones in the sample, nearly 97% are singletons; the top ten hold 0.2% to 0.25%. CDR1 is DFQATT, CDR2 SNEGSKA, per germline (reference sequence). The CDR3 extends over 11 amino acids. This clonotype originated in a human donor in good health. Input material: T cells isolated from PBMCs. The chain links TRBV20-1 to TRBJ2-7, with D perhaps TRBD2 (5 bases). This CDR3 reads CGGRNSYEQYF. In nucleotides, the CDR3 is TGCGGAGGACGGAACTCCTACGAGCAGTACTTC.